This T cell receptor beta chain was sequenced during a study of shared clonotypes between healthy human individuals. This CDR3 region has 18 residues. Trimming cost V 5 bases and J 0 bases, with 22 bases left between them. Germline CDR1 is LNHDA and CDR2 is SQIVND (reference sequence). Clones were sequenced by immunoSEQ multiplex PCR, and TCRdb holds only the in-frame ones, with some missing. This table holds roughly 2.1 million clones, about 93% found once. Naive CD8 isolation took CD45RO-negative cells positively selected for CCR7 and excluded terminally differentiated effector memory CD45RA+ cells.

This clonotype originated in a man aged 18 to 29 in good health. Some clones in this sample may be carry-over from other donors' samples. The sequenced sample consisted of naive CD8+ T cells from PBMCs. The chain joins TRBV19 to TRBJ2-5; D may be TRBD1 (6 bases). The CDR3, as DNA: TGTGCCAGTAGTCAATCGCGGTCAGGGGAACTTTACCAAGAGACCCAGTACTTC. Protein: CASSQSRSGELYQETQYF.